The rows below give T cell receptor beta chains drawn from one sample of a study of OX40 agonist ivuxolimab in advanced cancers. The repertoire was sequenced with immunoSEQ multiplex PCR; TCRdb's copy has only in-frame clones and lacks some. The sample consists of some 72,000 clones, 84% of them appearing once. Sequencing was performed on CD4+ or CD8+ T cells sorted from blood, taken in a trial of the OX40 agonist ivuxolimab. The receptors were sampled from an adult with an advanced solid tumor such as melanoma, head and neck, liver or kidney cancer. Each CDR3 is given with its conserved first and last residue. The order of the fields is D gene, J gene, V gene, clone size, CDR3 DNA, CDR3 protein. The D gene is left open where the match is weak. Size is stated for part of the rows, as once, few or many counts, or as a class when the clone is expanded.

>-|TRBJ1-4|TRBV7-9|-
TGTGCCAGCAGCTATCAAGCAACTAATGAAAAACTGTTTTTT
CASSYQATNEKLFF
>TRBD2|TRBJ2-1|TRBV7-2|-
TGTGCTTCAAGGAGAGCGGGGGGGTCCTACAATGAGCAGTTCTTC
CASRRAGGSYNEQFF
>-|TRBJ1-6|TRBV4-3|-
TGCGCCAGCAGCCCCCAGCTTAATTCACCCCTCCACTTT
CASSPQLNSPLHF
>TRBD2|TRBJ2-3|TRBV15|-
TGTGCCACCAGCACGACTACTAGCGGGGGTTTGTATTTT
CATSTTTSGGLYF
>-|TRBJ1-2|TRBV7-2|few
TGTGCCAGCAGCTTAGGGCAGCCGACCTATGGCTACACCTTC
CASSLGQPTYGYTF
>TRBD1|TRBJ1-2|TRBV28|few
TGTGCCAGCAGTTTTGGTAGGACAGGGGCCGCCTTC
CASSFGRTGAAF
>-|TRBJ1-1|TRBV27|few
TGTGCCAGCAGTCAGACCCCGAACACTGAAGCTTTCTTT
CASSQTPNTEAFF
>-|TRBJ1-5|TRBV28|-
TGTGCCAGCACCCGGGGTACACAGCCCCAGCATTTT
CASTRGTQPQHF
>TRBD2|TRBJ2-7|TRBV28|-
TGTGCCAGCAGTTTGGGGGGCGGGGGGGCGTACGAGCAGTACTTC
CASSLGGGGAYEQYF
>-|TRBJ2-3|TRBV4-1|-
TGCGCCAGCAGCCAATCTGGCGGGCGAGATACGCAGTATTTT
CASSQSGGRDTQYF
>TRBD2|TRBJ2-3|TRBV7-8|-
TGTGCCAGCGGAGGGAGGGAGGAAGATACGCAGTATTTT
CASGGREEDTQYF
>TRBD1|TRBJ1-5|TRBV6-1|-
TGTGCCAGCAGGGCGGGACAGGGGTGGAATCAGCCCCAGCATTTT
CASRAGQGWNQPQHF
>TRBD2|TRBJ2-1|TRBV10-3|-
TGTGCCATCAGTGAGTTGAGCGGGAGTACCTATGAGCAGTTCTTC
CAISELSGSTYEQFF
>TRBD1|TRBJ2-7|TRBV29-1|-
TGCAGCGTCCCGACAGGGCGGGACGAGCAGTACTTC
CSVPTGRDEQYF
>-|TRBJ2-1|TRBV5-6|-
TGTGCCAGCAGCTGGACCCCGCTAGCATATGAGCAGTTCTTC
CASSWTPLAYEQFF